The 30 T cell receptor beta chains below come from one sample, sequenced in a study of blood T cell repertoires in COVID-19 (TCRdb year 2020). Library preparation used the immunoSEQ multiplex PCR assay. TCRdb holds this immuneACCESS table with in-frame rearrangements only. Some clones are missing; in checked studies, unresolved V genes explain under half, and the rest has no known cause. The sample has around 350,000 clones on record, around 87% of them singletons. Jointly, the top ten make up 3% of the sample. Input material: peripheral blood. Every receptor here comes from a human donor in a cohort sampled during active COVID-19.

In DNA, the CDR3 is TGTGCCACCAGGGACAGACCCCTCGGGGAGCTGTTTTTT. Its protein product is CATRDRPLGELFF. The chain links TRBV24-1 to TRBJ2-2, with D possibly matching TRBD1 (6 bases). The CDR3 has 13 residues. In germline, CDR1 is KGHDR, CDR2 SFDVKD. The V end was cut by 7 bases, the J end by 7 bases, with 12 bases between.

This clone came up a few times. The chain uses TRBV19 and TRBJ1-1, with 7 positions matching TRBD1. Germline V gene data show CDR1 as LNHDA and CDR2 as SQIVND (reference sequence). The CDR3 runs to 15 residues. V trimming: 7 bases; J trimming: 1 base; junction bases outside the gene matches: 9. The DNA for the CDR3 is TGTGCCAGTAAGAGGTCGGACAGGCAGAACACTGAAGCTTTCTTT. Encoded protein: CASKRSDRQNTEAFF. Full variable domain (missing parts from reference TRBV19 and TRBJ1-1): DGGITQSPKYLFRKEGQNVTLSCEQNLNHDAMYWYRQDPGQGLRLIYYSQIVNDFQKGDIAEGYSVSREKKESFPLTVTSAQKNPTAFYLCASKRSDRQNTEAFFGQGTRLTVV.

The J gene is TRBJ1-4, the V gene TRBV15; 8 bases are shared with TRBD1. This CDR3 has 15 residues. Trimming cost V 5 bases and J 5 bases; bases outside gene matches: 7. Germline CDR1 LNHNV, CDR2 YYDKDF (reference sequence). The CDR3 loop is CATSRQGAQNEKLFF. CDR3 coding DNA: TGTGCCACCAGCCGTCAGGGGGCGCAGAATGAAAAACTGTTTTTT.

This clone occurred once. The V call is TRBV7-3, the J call TRBJ2-1; 10 bases map to TRBD2. V shed 1 base, J shed 6 bases, and the junction held 6 bases outside the gene matches. The germline CDR1 and CDR2 sequences are SGHTA and FQGTGA. The CDR3 runs to 16 residues. CDR3 DNA sequence: TGTGCCAGCAGCTTAAGCCCAGCGGGAGGGCCCAATGAGCAGTTCTTC. Translation gives CASSLSPAGGPNEQFF.

This clone has just one count. The gene calls are TRBV5-1 and TRBJ1-1; TRBD1 matches at 7 bases. The CDR3 covers 17 residues. The V gene's germline CDR1 is SGHRS and CDR2 YFSETQ. The V and J ends lost 7 bases and 1 base, in that order; junction bases with no gene match: 16. CDR3 region: CASGVPGTDSSNTEAFF. The CDR3 DNA is TGCGCCAGCGGGGTTCCCGGGACAGACTCGTCGAACACTGAAGCTTTCTTT.

V usage is TRBV19 and J usage is TRBJ1-5; D unclear. The ends were cut back, 8 bases at V and 6 bases at J, with 17 bases in the middle. CDR1 and CDR2 (germline): LNHDA, SQIVND (reference sequence). The CDR3 runs 14 residues. CDR3 bases: TGTGCCAGTGGCCCTCGGGAGGGAAGTCAGCCCCAGCATTTT. Protein sequence: CASGPREGSQPQHF.

The genes are TRBV19 and TRBJ1-4; D gene ambiguous. Germline V gene lookup returns CDR1 LNHDA and CDR2 SQIVND (reference sequence). This CDR3 has 15 amino acids. Trimming cost V 4 bases and J 0 bases, with 9 bases left between them. CDR3 DNA: TGTGCCAGTAGTAGGGAGGGTCCAACTAATGAAAAACTGTTTTTT. This translates into CASSREGPTNEKLFF.

The table lists this clone with a count of one. The chain recombines TRBV5-1 with TRBJ2-5, with TRBD1 identical over 8 bases. Germline CDR1 and CDR2: SGHRS and YFSETQ. J gave up 5 bases and V 0 bases, and 0 bases lay outside the gene matches. The length of the CDR3 is 13 residues. The CDR3 region is CASSLGDRETQYF. The CDR3 DNA sequence: TGCGCCAGCAGCTTGGGGGACAGGGAGACCCAGTACTTC.

The chain is built from TRBV4-2 and TRBJ2-2; TRBD2 matches at 7 bases. The V gene's germline CDR1 is LGHNA and CDR2 YNFKEQ. V trimming: 1 base; J trimming: 1 base; junction bases outside the gene matches: 3. The CDR3 consists of 16 residues. This CDR3 reads CASSQASGKNTGELFF. CDR3 coding DNA: TGTGCCAGCAGCCAAGCTAGCGGAAAGAACACCGGGGAGCTGTTTTTT.

This chain connects TRBV3-1 (or the pseudogene TRBV3-2) to TRBJ2-7, with TRBD1 as a possible D gene (5 bases). The V and J ends lost 1 base and 6 bases respectively, with 19 bases between them. The CDR3 loop spans 16 amino acids. Germline assignment: CDR1 LGHDT and CDR2 YNNKEL (reference sequence). CDR3 bases: TGTGCCAGCAGCCAAGTTCAGGGTAGGTCCTATGGCGAGCAGTACTTC. Its protein product is CASSQVQGRSYGEQYF.

This chain connects TRBV24-1 to TRBJ1-5; weak D call: TRBD1 (5 bases). V lost 5 bases and J 7 bases, leaving 8 bases between the germline ends. CDR1 and CDR2 from the germline V gene are KGHDR and SFDVKD. The CDR3 sequence is 12 residues long. The CDR3 protein is CATSAGGQPQHF. The CDR3, as DNA: TGTGCCACCAGTGCTGGGGGGCAGCCCCAGCATTTT.

This clone showed up just a few times. CDR3 sequence: CASSSGYEQYF. The CDR3 nucleotides are TGTGCCAGCAGCTCGGGCTACGAGCAGTACTTC. This rearrangement joins TRBV11-3 to TRBJ2-7; D gene unclear. V was pared by 4 bases and J by 3 bases, with 4 bases between. CDR1 is SGHNT and CDR2 is YENEEA in the germline V gene. The CDR3 is made up of 11 amino acids.

Concerning this clone: One end of the junction does not line up with germline, which may come from a read error. This chain connects TRBV23-1 to TRBJ1-5; D is uncertain. TRBV23-1 is assigned to the ORF class and has an uncertain function. This CDR3 contains 13 residues. CDR3 loop: CASSQSGWQAQNF. The CDR3 DNA reads as TGCGCCAGCAGTCAATCGGGTTGGCAGGCCCAGAATTTT.

The chain is built from TRBV5-1 and TRBJ1-1, with a tentative D call TRBD1 (5 bases). This CDR3 has 12 amino acids. Trimming shortened V by 4 bases and J by 7 bases, and 11 bases separated the two germline ends. Germline V gene sequence: CDR1 SGHRS, CDR2 YFSETQ. The CDR3 reads CASSHDSREAFF. The CDR3 DNA sequence: TGCGCCAGCAGCCATGACAGCCGTGAAGCTTTCTTT.

The table lists this clone with a count of one. J is TRBJ2-2 and V is TRBV30, with D possibly matching TRBD2 (5 bases). The germline V gene encodes CDR1 GTSNPN and CDR2 SVGIG (reference sequence). V dropped 3 bases and J dropped 4 bases, with 12 bases sitting between them. The CDR3 length is 14 residues. The CDR3 sequence is CAWRPSLVTGELFF. CDR3 sequence (DNA): TGTGCCTGGAGGCCTAGCTTGGTCACCGGGGAGCTGTTTTTT.

The rearrangement joins TRBV30 to TRBJ1-3; D remains ambiguous. This CDR3 comprises 13 residues. Per germline, CDR1 GTSNPN and CDR2 SVGIG (reference sequence). With 2 bases removed from V and 0 bases from J, the gap between germline ends came to 5 bases. CDR3 residues: CAWSRHSGNTIYF. CDR3 nucleotides: TGTGCCTGGAGTAGACACTCTGGAAACACCATATATTTT.

J is TRBJ2-2 and V is TRBV4-1; 7 bases match TRBD2. Germline loops: CDR1 MGHRA, CDR2 YSYEKL. The J segment lost 7 bases and the V segment lost 1 base, leaving 3 bases of the junction unmatched. The CDR3 length is 14 residues. CDR3 sequence: CASSQGLAHGELFF. DNA for the CDR3: TGCGCCAGCAGCCAAGGACTAGCTCACGGGGAGCTGTTTTTT.

The chain joins TRBV6-5 to TRBJ2-6, with D unresolved. The CDR3 has 15 residues. Germline loops: CDR1 MNHEY, CDR2 SVGAGI. Trimming took 0 bases from V and 2 from J, leaving 5 bases between them. The CDR3 DNA is TGTGCCAGCAGTTACTCTCACACTGGGGCCAACGTCCTGACTTTC. Translation gives CASSYSHTGANVLTF.

This sequence joins TRBV7-2 and TRBJ1-2, with TRBD1 as a possible D gene (5 bases). Between the trimmed V and J ends, which lost 3 bases and 8 bases, there was a span of 19 bases. CDR1 SGHTA and CDR2 FQGNSA come from the germline V gene. The CDR3 is 15 amino acids. The CDR3 loop is CASSFESRGVGGYTF. CDR3 DNA: TGTGCCAGCAGCTTTGAGTCCCGGGGGGTTGGGGGCTACACCTTC.

The chain uses TRBV7-3 and TRBJ2-6, with D unclear. Per the germline V gene, CDR1 is SGHTA and CDR2 is FQGTGA. V gave up 5 bases and J gave up 2 bases, with 7 bases separating them. The CDR3 runs to 14 residues. CDR3 nucleotides: TGTGCCAGCAGCACACAGACTGGGGCCAACGTCCTGACTTTC. Translated, it gives CASSTQTGANVLTF.

J is TRBJ2-7 and V is TRBV7-2; 7 nucleotides match TRBD2. Per germline, CDR1 SGHTA and CDR2 FQGNSA. This CDR3 has 16 residues. V was clipped by 2 bases and J by 3 bases; unmatched bases: 10. This chain's CDR3 is CASSLFSRGDHYEQYF. The CDR3 nucleotides are TGTGCCAGCAGCTTATTCTCCCGGGGGGACCACTACGAGCAGTACTTC. The full variable domain, rest sourced from reference TRBV7-2 and TRBJ2-7, is GAGVSQSPSNKVTEKGKDVELRCDPISGHTALYWYRQSLGQGLEFLIYFQGNSAPDKSGLPSDRFSAERTGGSVSTLTIQRTQQEDSAVYLCASSLFSRGDHYEQYFGPGTRLTVT.

The chain recombines TRBV7-3 with TRBJ2-1, with 10 nucleotides matching TRBD2. Trimming took 5 bases from V and 8 from J; bases not matched to a gene: 6. This CDR3 comprises 14 residues. Germline CDR1 and CDR2: SGHTA and FQGTGA. This CDR3 reads CASSGGLAVDEQFF. The CDR3 nucleotides are TGTGCCAGCAGCGGCGGACTAGCGGTCGATGAGCAGTTCTTC.

This clone appeared a single time. The rearrangement uses TRBV6-5 and TRBJ2-7; a weak D match, TRBD2 (6 bases). The germline CDR1 and CDR2 sequences are MNHEY and SVGAGI. The CDR3 extends over 12 amino acids. Trimming took 11 bases from V and 2 from J, leaving 13 bases between them. The chain's CDR3 is CACRGEAYEQYF. The CDR3 bases are TGTGCCTGTCGCGGGGAAGCCTACGAGCAGTACTTC.

The rearrangement joins TRBV24-1 to TRBJ2-3; possibly TRBD2 for D (5 bases). This CDR3 is built from 12 residues. V was clipped by 9 bases and J by 6 bases, with 12 bases between them. The germline V gene has CDR1 KGHDR and CDR2 SFDVKD. The CDR3 DNA sequence: TGTGCCACCTCCCTAGCTGACGATACGCAGTATTTT. The encoded protein is CATSLADDTQYF.

The J gene is TRBJ2-7, the V gene TRBV29-1; 9 bases align to TRBD1. The V gene end was trimmed by 4 bases and the J gene end by 4 bases; junction bases not matched to a gene: 8. The CDR3 runs 14 residues. The germline V gene encodes CDR1 SQVTM and CDR2 ANQGSEA. The CDR3 loop is CSVVTGTGKYEQYF. Here the CDR3 DNA reads TGCAGCGTTGTAACCGGGACAGGGAAGTACGAGCAGTACTTC.

This clone is a singleton in its sample. V and J are TRBV30 and TRBJ2-7; a weak D match, TRBD1 (6 bases). This CDR3 is 14 amino acids long. Trimming pared 1 base from V and 2 bases from J, leaving 12 bases between. Germline assignment: CDR1 GTSNPN and CDR2 SVGIG (reference sequence). The CDR3 region has the DNA TGTGCCTGGAGTGAGGACAGTGAGACCTACGAGCAGTACTTC. Its translation: CAWSEDSETYEQYF.

The chain uses TRBV9 and TRBJ1-2, with a weak D call TRBD1 (6 bases). The germline V and J ends were trimmed by 4 bases and 4 bases, with 11 bases remaining between them. CDR3 length: 13 amino acids. The germline V gene has CDR1 SGDLS and CDR2 YYNGEE. This CDR3 reads CASSKTGTYGYTF. CDR3 in DNA: TGTGCCAGCAGCAAAACAGGGACCTATGGCTACACCTTC.

There are a few counts of this clone. This chain uses TRBV5-1 with TRBJ1-3; possible D gene TRBD1, 5 bases. V was clipped by 4 bases and J by 1 base, with 15 bases between them. Germline-derived CDR1 and CDR2 are SGHRS and YFSETQ. This CDR3 region has 16 residues. CDR3 nucleotides: TGCGCCAGCAGCCCGGAGGGACCGCGTTCTGGAAACACCATATATTTT. Protein: CASSPEGPRSGNTIYF.

This clone was detected only a few times. The genes are TRBV7-9 and TRBJ2-1, with 10 nucleotides matching TRBD2. CDR1 is SEHNR, CDR2 FQNEAQ, per germline (reference sequence). The V and J ends lost 2 bases and 10 bases, in that order; junction bases with no gene match: 8. This CDR3 has 15 amino acids. CDR3 DNA sequence: TGTGCCAGCAGCTTAACGCTAGCGGGAGACAGAGAGCAGTTCTTC. This codes for CASSLTLAGDREQFF. The variable domain in full, completed from reference TRBV7-9 and TRBJ2-1, reads DTGVSQNPRHKITKRGQNVTFRCDPISEHNRLYWYRQTLGQGPEFLTYFQNEAQLEKSRLLSDRFSAERPKGSFSTLEIQRTEQGDSAMYLCASSLTLAGDREQFFGPGTRLTVL.

The V call is TRBV19, the J call TRBJ2-3, with D possibly being TRBD2 (6 bases). V gave up 4 bases and J gave up 3 bases, with 17 bases separating them. Germline V lookup: CDR1 LNHDA, CDR2 SQIVND (reference sequence). This CDR3 has 16 residues. The CDR3: CASSTPGSLGTDTQYF. In DNA, the CDR3 is TGTGCCAGTAGTACCCCCGGGAGCTTAGGGACAGATACGCAGTATTTT.